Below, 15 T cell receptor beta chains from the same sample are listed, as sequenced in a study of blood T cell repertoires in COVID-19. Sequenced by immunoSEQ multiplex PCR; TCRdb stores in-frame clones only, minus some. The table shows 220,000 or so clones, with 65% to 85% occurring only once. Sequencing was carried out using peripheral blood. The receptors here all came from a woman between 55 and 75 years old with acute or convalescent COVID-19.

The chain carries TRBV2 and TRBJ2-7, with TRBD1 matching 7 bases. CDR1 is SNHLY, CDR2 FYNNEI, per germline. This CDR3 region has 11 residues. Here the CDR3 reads CATGQEREQYF. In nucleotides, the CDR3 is TGTGCGACAGGACAGGAGCGCGAGCAGTACTTC.

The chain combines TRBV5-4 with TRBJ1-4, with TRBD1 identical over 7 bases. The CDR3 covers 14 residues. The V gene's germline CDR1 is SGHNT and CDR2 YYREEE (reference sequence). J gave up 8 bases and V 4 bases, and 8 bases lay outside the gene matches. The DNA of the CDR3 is TGTGCCAGCAGCGCGGACAGGAAAAACGAAAAACTGTTTTTT. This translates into CASSADRKNEKLFF.

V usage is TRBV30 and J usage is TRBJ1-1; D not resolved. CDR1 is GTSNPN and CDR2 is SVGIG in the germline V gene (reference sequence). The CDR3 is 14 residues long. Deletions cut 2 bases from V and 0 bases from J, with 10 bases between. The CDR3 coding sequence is TGTGCCTGGAGTCTGCTAGAAGTGAACACTGAAGCTTTCTTT. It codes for CAWSLLEVNTEAFF.

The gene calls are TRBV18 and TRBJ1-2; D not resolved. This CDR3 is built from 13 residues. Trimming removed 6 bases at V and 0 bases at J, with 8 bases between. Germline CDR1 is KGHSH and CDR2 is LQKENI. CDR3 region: CASSRDANYGYTF. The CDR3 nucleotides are TGTGCCAGCTCTCGGGATGCTAACTATGGCTACACCTTC.

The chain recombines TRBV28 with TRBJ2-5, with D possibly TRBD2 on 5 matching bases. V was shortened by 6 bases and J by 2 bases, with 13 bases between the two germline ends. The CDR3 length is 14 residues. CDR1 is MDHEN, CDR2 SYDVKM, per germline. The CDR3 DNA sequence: TGTGCCAGCAGCCGAGGGTATCGGCAAGAGACCCAGTACTTC. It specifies CASSRGYRQETQYF.

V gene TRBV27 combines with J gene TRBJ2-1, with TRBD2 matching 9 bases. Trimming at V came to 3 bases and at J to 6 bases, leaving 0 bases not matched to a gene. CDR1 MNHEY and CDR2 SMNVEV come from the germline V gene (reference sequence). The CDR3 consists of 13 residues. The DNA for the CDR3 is TGTGCCAGCAGTTTTAGCGGGGGCAATGAGCAGTTCTTC. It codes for CASSFSGGNEQFF.

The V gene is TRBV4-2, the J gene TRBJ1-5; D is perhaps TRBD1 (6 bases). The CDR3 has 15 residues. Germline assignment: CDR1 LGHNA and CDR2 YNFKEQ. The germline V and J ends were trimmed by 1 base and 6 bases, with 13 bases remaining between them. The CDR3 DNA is TGTGCCAGCAGCCAAGTTACAGGGTTGGGTCAGCCCCAGCATTTT. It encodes CASSQVTGLGQPQHF.

Here the CDR3 reads CASSPREETQYF. The CDR3 DNA reads TGTGCCAGCAGTCCGAGGGAAGAGACCCAGTACTTC. The rearrangement joins TRBV28 to TRBJ2-5, with a tentative D call TRBD2 (5 bases). The CDR3 sequence is 12 residues long. The germline V gene has CDR1 MDHEN and CDR2 SYDVKM. V gave up 5 bases and J gave up 3 bases, with 7 bases separating them.

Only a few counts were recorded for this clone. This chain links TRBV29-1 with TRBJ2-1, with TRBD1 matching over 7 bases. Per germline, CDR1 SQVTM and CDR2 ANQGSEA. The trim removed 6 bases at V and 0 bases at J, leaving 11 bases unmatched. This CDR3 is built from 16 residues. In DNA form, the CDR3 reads TGCAGCGTAAGGGGGACAGAATCGAGCTCCTACAATGAGCAGTTCTTC. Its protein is CSVRGTESSSYNEQFF.

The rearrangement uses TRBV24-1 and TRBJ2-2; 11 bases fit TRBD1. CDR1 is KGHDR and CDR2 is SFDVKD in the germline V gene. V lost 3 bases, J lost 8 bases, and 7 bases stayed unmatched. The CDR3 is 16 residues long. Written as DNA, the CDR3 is TGTGCCACCAGTGATCCCGGGACAGGGGGAAGTGGGGAGCTGTTTTTT. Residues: CATSDPGTGGSGELFF.

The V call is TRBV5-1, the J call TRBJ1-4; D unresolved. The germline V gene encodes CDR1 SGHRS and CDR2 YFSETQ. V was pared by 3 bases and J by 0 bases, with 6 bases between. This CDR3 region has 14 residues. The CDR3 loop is CASSSGTTNEKLFF. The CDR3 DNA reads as TGCGCCAGCAGCTCCGGGACAACTAATGAAAAACTGTTTTTT. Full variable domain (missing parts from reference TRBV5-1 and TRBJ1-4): KAGVTQTPRYLIKTRGQQVTLSCSPISGHRSVSWYQQTPGQGLQFLFEYFSETQRNKGNFPGRFSGRQFSNSRSEMNVSTLELGDSALYLCASSSGTTNEKLFFGSGTQLSVL.

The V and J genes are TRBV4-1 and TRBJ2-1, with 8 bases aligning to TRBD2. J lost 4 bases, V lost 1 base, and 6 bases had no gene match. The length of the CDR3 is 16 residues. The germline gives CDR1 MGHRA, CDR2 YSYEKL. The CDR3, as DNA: TGCGCCAGCAGCCAAGTGGGCGGGGGGCTGTACAATGAGCAGTTCTTC. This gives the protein CASSQVGGGLYNEQFF.

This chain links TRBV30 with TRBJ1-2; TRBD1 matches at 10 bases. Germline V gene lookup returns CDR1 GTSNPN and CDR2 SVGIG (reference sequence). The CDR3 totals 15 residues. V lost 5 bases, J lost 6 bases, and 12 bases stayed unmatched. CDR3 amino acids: CAWGRSSGTGDGYTF. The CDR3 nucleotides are TGTGCCTGGGGTCGGAGTAGCGGGACAGGGGATGGCTACACCTTC.

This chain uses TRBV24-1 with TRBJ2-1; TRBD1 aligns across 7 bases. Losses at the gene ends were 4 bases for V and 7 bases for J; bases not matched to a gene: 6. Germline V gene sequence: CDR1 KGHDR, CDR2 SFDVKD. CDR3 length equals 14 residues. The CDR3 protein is CATSEPDRPNEQFF. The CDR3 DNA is TGTGCCACCAGTGAACCGGACAGGCCGAATGAGCAGTTCTTC.

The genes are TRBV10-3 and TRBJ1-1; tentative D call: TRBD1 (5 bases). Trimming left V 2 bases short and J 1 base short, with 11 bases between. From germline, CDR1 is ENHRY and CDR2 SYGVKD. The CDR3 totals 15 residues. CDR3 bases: TGTGCCATCAGTGAGGAAGGGGTTCGGAACACTGAAGCTTTCTTT. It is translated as CAISEEGVRNTEAFF.